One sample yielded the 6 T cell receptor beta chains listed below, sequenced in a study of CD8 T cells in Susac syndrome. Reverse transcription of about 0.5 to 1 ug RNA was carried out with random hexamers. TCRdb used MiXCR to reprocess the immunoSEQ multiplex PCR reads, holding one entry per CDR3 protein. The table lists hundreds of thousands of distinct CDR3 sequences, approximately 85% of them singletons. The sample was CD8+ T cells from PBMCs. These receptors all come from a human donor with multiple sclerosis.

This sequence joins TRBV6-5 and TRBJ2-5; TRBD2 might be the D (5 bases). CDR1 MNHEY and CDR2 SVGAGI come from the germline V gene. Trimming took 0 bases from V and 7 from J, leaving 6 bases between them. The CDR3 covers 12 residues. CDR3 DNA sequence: TGTGCCAGCAGTTACTCAGAGGGGACCCAGTACTTC. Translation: CASSYSEGTQYF.

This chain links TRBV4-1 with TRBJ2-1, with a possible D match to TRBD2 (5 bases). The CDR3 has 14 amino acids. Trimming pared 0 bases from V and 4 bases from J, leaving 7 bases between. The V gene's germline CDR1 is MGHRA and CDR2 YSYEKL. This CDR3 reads CASSQDERYNEQFF. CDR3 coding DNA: TGCGCCAGCAGCCAAGACGAGCGGTACAATGAGCAGTTCTTC.

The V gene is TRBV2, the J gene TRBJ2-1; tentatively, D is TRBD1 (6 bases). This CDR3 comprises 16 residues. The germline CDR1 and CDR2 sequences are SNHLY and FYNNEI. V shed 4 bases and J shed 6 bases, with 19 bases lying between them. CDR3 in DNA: TGTGCCAGCAGTGTAGACAGGATGCGCACCGCCAATGAGCAGTTCTTC. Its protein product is CASSVDRMRTANEQFF. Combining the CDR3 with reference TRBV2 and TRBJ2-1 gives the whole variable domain EPEVTQTPSHQVTQMGQEVILRCVPISNHLYFYWYRQILGQKVEFLVSFYNNEISEKSEIFDDQFSVERPDGSNFTLKIRSTKLEDSAMYFCASSVDRMRTANEQFFGPGTRLTVL.

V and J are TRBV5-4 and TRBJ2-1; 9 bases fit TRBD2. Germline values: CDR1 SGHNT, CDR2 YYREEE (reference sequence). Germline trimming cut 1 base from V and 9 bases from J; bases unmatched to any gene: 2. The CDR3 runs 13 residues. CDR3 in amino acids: CASSLSAGGEQFF. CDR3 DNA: TGTGCCAGCAGCTTGTCAGCGGGAGGTGAGCAGTTCTTC.

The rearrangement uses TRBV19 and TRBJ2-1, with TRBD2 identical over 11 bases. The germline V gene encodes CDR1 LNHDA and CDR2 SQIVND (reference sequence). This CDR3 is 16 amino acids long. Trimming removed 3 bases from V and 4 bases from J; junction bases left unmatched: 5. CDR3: CASSIQLAGVYNEQFF. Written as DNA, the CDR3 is TGTGCCAGTAGTATCCAACTAGCGGGAGTGTACAATGAGCAGTTCTTC. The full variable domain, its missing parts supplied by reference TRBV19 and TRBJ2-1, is DGGITQSPKYLFRKEGQNVTLSCEQNLNHDAMYWYRQDPGQGLRLIYYSQIVNDFQKGDIAEGYSVSREKKESFPLTVTSAQKNPTAFYLCASSIQLAGVYNEQFFGPGTRLTVL.

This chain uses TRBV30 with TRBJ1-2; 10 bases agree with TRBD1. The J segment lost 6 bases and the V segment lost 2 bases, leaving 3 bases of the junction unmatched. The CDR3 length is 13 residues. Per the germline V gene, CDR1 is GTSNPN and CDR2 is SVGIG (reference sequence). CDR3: CAWSHGTGDGYTF. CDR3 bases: TGTGCCTGGAGTCATGGGACAGGGGATGGCTACACCTTC.